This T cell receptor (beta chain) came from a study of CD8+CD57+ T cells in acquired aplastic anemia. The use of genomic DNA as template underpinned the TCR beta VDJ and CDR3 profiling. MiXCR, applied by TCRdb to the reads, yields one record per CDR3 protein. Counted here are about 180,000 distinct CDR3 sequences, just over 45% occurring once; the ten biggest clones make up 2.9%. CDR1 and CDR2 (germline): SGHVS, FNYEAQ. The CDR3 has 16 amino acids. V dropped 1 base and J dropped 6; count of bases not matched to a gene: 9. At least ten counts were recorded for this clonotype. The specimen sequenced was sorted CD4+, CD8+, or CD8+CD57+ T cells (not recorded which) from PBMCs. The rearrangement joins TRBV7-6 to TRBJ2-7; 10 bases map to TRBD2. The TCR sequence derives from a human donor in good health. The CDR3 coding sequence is TGTGCCAGCAGCTTAGTGTCAGCGGGAGGGCCCCTCGAGCAGTACTTC. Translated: CASSLVSAGGPLEQYF.